This T cell receptor beta chain was obtained from a study of vaccination effects on CD4 cells after COVID-19. Across the study: Post-vaccine specimens were collected at a median of 72 days following the second dose. Study-wide results and caveats: Vaccine-induced clones in healthy vaccinees cross-reacted with common cold coronaviruses in only 1 of 255 cases.

Sequencing was preceded by expansion of antigen-specific CD4+ T cells with viral peptide pools in the ViraFEST assay. Having been cultured for around ten days, the cells underwent CD4+ T cell isolation. Participants were vaccinated with two doses of either the BNT162b2 or mRNA-1273 vaccine. Cultures used 2 million to 2.5 million PBMC per well, approximately 10 IU/ml IL-2 and approximately 11 ug/ml peptides. Germline loops: CDR1 MNHEY, CDR2 SMNVEV (reference sequence). There are 13 residues in the CDR3. Germline trimming cut 7 bases from V and 5 bases from J; bases unmatched to any gene: 6. Libraries were prepared by immunoSEQ multiplex PCR; TCRdb keeps only in-frame clonotypes and omits some of them. This sample has 40,000 to 50,000 clones; around three quarters occur once, and the top ten carry about 14%. This clone has just one count. The antigen remains undetermined.

Here the sequenced sample was CD4+ T cells from PBMCs cultured with HCoV-OC43 spike peptides, taken after COVID-19 vaccination. This sample's subset: HCoV-OC43 spike overlapping peptide pool stimulation. This clonotype originated in a human donor who received a COVID-19 vaccine. V is TRBV27 and J is TRBJ1-2, with 8 bases aligning to TRBD1. The CDR3 coding sequence is TGTGCCAGCAACAAAGGACAGGGATATGGCTACACCTTC. Translating gives CASNKGQGYGYTF.